Given below is one T cell receptor (beta chain) in context. Its cognate antigen has yet to be identified. To prepare the library, 5' RACE was applied. The input for every TCR library was 3500 ng of total RNA. For each sample, cDNA synthesis with SMARTScribe reverse transcriptase was split into eight separate reactions. During cDNA synthesis, template switching introduced unique molecular identifiers that contained a 6-nucleotide sample barcode. TCRalpha and TCRbeta cDNA was amplified by two nested PCRs of approximately 17 and 9 cycles, with bead purification after each PCR. Before amplification, the cDNA was treated with uracil DNA-glycosylase and purified using the QIAquick PCR purification kit. The second PCR added Illumina TruSeq-compatible adapters along with sample-specific barcodes. TapeStation and Qubit were used to check library quality and concentration, and about 5 ng of each library was pooled. The pooled libraries were sequenced with 2 x 100 bp reads and custom sequencing primers on an Illumina HiSeq2500 single-index Rapid Run. Processing in the source paper ran as follows. PCR and sequencing errors were corrected by UMI-based consensus assembly using MiGEC version 1.2.6. MiXCR version 2.1.1 handled V(D)J alignment, clonotype assembly and CDR3 extraction. To normalise gene usage, clonotype sharing and MAIT/NKT TCR abundance, the analysis used the top 1000, 10 000 and 20 000 clonotypes per sample. Diversity was computed as the inverse Simpson index with the vegan R package after downsampling to 27 000 UMIs. Paired Mann-Whitney U tests were applied to discordant twin pairs, with Benjamini-Hochberg correction for multiple testing. Based on TCRdb reprocessing of the reads, there is one entry per CDR3 protein sequence, and DNA is missing. The V and J calls were not made by the authors but by TCRdb's processing. The data table for this sample lists about 160,000 distinct CDR3 sequences. The biggest ten clones account for approximately 3% of the sample.

From each donor, a roughly 2.6 ml peripheral blood sample was collected into PAXgene tubes and stored at -80 degrees C. Without any T cell sorting, total RNA was extracted from whole blood using the PAXgene blood miRNA kit on an automated QIAcube. Deep TCRalpha and TCRbeta repertoire profiling with unique molecular barcoding was performed on peripheral blood of monozygotic twin pairs concordant or discordant for inflammatory bowel disease. Smoking habits were recorded for all twin pairs, with individuals classified as current, former or never smokers. This sample is drawn from a study of monozygotic twins with inflammatory bowel disease (dated by TCRdb to between 2019 and 2020). Broadly, across the study: A total of 28 monozygotic twin pairs were included in the full study, comprising nine German pairs (four IBD-concordant, five IBD-discordant) and 19 IBD-discordant Danish pairs. The search for disease-associated traits relied mainly on comparing IBD patients with their genetically identical healthy co-twins within discordant pairs. Each individual had, on average, about 151 000 unique TCRalpha sequences and 181 000 unique TCRbeta sequences available for analysis.

Study-wide conclusions, independent of this receptor: No single strong signal or clonotype linked to IBD turned up in the results, so the idea that one exists was not supported. IBD patients had lower TCRbeta repertoire diversity, measured by the inverse Simpson index, than their healthy co-twins. Different T cell subtypes could not be distinguished in the analysis. IBD patients shared fewer clonotypes with other individuals than healthy twins did, most markedly in patients showing signs of disease activity. Background noise and inter-individual variability may have been introduced into the repertoires by the differing immunosuppressive treatments among patients. Repertoire similarity did not differ between concordant and discordant twins, which could be due to limited statistical power.

The CDR3 runs 13 residues from the cysteine to the phenylalanine. The entry carries no DNA sequence. The chain is made from TRBV12-3 or TRBV12-4 and TRBJ1-5. The sample was blood. The sequence derives from a human donor with ulcerative colitis or Crohn's disease, or a healthy co-twin of an affected twin (not recorded which). The CDR3 protein: CASVGTTGQPQHF.